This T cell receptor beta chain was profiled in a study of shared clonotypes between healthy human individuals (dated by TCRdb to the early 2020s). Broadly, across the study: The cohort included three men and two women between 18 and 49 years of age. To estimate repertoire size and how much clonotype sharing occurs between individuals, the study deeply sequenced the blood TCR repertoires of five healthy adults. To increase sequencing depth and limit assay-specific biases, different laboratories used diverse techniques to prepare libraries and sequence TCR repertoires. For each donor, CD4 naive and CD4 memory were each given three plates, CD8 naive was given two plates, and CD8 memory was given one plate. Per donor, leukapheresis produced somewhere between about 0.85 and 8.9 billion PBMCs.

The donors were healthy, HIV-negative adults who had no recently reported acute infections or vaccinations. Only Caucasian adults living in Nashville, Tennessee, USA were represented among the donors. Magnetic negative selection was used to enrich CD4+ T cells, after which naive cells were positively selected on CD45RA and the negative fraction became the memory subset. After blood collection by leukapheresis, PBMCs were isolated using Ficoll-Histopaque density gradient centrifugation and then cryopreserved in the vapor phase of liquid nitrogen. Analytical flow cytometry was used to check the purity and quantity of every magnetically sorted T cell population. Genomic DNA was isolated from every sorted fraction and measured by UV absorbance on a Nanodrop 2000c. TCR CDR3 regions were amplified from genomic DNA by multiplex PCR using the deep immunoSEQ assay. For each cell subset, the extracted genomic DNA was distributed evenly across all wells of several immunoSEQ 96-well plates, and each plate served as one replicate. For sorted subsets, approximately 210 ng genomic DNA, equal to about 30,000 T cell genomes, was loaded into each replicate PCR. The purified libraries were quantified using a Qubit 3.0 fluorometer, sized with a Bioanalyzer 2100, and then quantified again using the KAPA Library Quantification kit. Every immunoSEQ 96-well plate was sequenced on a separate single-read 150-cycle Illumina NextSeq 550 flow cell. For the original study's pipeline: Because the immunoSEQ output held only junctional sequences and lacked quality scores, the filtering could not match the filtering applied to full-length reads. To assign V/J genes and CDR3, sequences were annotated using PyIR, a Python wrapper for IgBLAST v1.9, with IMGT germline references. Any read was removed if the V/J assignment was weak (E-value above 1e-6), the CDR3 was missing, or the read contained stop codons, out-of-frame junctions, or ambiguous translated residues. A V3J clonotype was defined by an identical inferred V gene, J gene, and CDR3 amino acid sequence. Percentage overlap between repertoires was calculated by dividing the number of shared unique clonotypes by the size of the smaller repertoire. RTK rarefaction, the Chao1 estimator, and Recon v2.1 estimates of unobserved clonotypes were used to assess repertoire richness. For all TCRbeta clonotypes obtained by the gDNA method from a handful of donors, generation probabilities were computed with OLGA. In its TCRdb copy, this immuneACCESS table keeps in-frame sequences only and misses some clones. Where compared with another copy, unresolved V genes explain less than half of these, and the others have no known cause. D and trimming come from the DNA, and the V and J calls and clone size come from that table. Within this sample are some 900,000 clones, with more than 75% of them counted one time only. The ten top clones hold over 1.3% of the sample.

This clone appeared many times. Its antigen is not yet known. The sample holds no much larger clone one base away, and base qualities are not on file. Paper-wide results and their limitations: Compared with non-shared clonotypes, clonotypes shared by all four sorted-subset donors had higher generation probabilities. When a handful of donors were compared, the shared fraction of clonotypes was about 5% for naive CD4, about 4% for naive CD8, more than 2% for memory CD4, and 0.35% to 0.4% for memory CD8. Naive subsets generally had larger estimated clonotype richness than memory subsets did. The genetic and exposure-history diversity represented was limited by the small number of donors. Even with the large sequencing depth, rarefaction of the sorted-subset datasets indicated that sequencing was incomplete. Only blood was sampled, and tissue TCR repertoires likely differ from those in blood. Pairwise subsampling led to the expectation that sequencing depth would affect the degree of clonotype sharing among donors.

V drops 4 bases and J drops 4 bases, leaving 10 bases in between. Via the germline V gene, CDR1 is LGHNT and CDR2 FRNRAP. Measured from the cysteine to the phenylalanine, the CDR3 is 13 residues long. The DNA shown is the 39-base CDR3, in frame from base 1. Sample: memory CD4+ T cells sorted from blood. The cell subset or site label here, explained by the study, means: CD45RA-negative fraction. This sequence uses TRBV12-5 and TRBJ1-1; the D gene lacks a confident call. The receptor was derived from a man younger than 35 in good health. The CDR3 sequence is CASGSPLGTEAFF. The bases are TGTGCTAGTGGTTCCCCTTTGGGCACTGAAGCTTTCTTT.